The sequence of this TCR beta chain was determined in a study of early T cells in non-severe SARS-CoV-2 infection. Using its own MiXCR run on the 5' RACE reads, TCRdb lists one record per CDR3 protein. The sample lists approximately 90,000 distinct CDR3 sequences, roughly 9.6% seen once, with less than 5.5% in the top ten. This clonotype has only a few counts. This CDR3 is 14 amino acids long. Trimming pared 0 bases from V and 2 bases from J, leaving 7 bases between. Germline V gene data show CDR1 as MNHEY and CDR2 as SVGAGI. The sample here was whole blood, taken at baseline. J is TRBJ1-1 and V is TRBV6-5; no reliable D call. The TCR comes from an adult who was a healthcare worker with PCR-confirmed SARS-CoV-2 infection or an uninfected control (not recorded which). The chain's CDR3 is CASSYSVGNTEAFF. In DNA, the CDR3 is TGTGCCAGCAGTTACTCGGTGGGAAACACTGAAGCTTTCTTT.